A selection of T cell receptor beta chains follows, all from one sample in a study of OX40 agonist ivuxolimab in advanced cancers. Here immunoSEQ multiplex PCR was the method, and the copy in TCRdb shows in-frame clones only, minus some. The data show about 48,000 clones, around 89% seen once. Sequenced material: CD4+ or CD8+ T cells sorted from blood, taken in a trial of the OX40 agonist ivuxolimab. The receptors were gathered from an adult with an advanced solid tumor such as melanoma, head and neck, liver or kidney cancer. Both conserved end residues are part of each CDR3. A D gene is named only where the DNA matches it firmly. Size values are once, few and many counts, or a class for expanded clones, and some rows have none.

size	V	J	D	CDR3	DNA
.	TRBV5-6	TRBJ1-2	.	CASSWTSDYGYTF	TGTGCCAGCAGCTGGACATCGGACTATGGCTACACCTTC
.	TRBV27	TRBJ2-7	.	CASSSANRVGYEQYF	TGTGCCAGCAGTTCGGCTAACCGAGTGGGCTACGAGCAGTACTTC
.	TRBV9	TRBJ1-1	.	CASSVEGNTEAFF	TGTGCCAGCAGCGTAGAAGGGAACACTGAAGCTTTCTTT
.	TRBV9	TRBJ2-7	.	CASSHGGEQYF	TGTGCCAGCAGCCATGGAGGCGAGCAGTACTTC
.	TRBV5-1	TRBJ2-3	.	CASARVGGAGDTQYF	TGCGCCAGCGCCCGAGTTGGGGGCGCGGGAGATACGCAGTATTTT
.	TRBV7-9	TRBJ2-5	TRBD2	CASSLVLAGQETQYF	TGTGCCAGCAGCTTAGTGCTAGCGGGACAAGAGACCCAGTACTTC
.	TRBV5-6	TRBJ1-1	TRBD1	CASSAGTGNTEAFF	TGTGCCAGCAGCGCCGGGACAGGGAACACTGAAGCTTTCTTT
.	TRBV6-1	TRBJ2-2	.	CASSEFTRELFF	TGTGCCAGCAGTGAGTTCACCCGGGAGCTGTTTTTT
.	TRBV4-3	TRBJ2-3	TRBD1	CASSQGTGADTQYF	TGCGCCAGCAGCCAAGGAACAGGGGCAGATACGCAGTATTTT
.	TRBV6-5	TRBJ1-1	TRBD1	CASGTGDNTEAFF	TGTGCCAGCGGGACAGGGGATAACACTGAAGCTTTCTTT
once	TRBV13	TRBJ2-1	TRBD1	CASSHRTGTGIYNEQFF	TGTGCCAGCAGCCACCGAACCGGGACAGGGATCTACAATGAGCAGTTCTTC
.	TRBV15	TRBJ2-1	TRBD2	CATSSERGLDNEQFF	TGTGCCACCAGCTCTGAGCGGGGGTTAGACAATGAGCAGTTCTTC
.	TRBV5-6	TRBJ2-2	.	CASSSTLEGNTGELFF	TGTGCCAGCAGCTCTACCTTGGAGGGGAACACCGGGGAGCTGTTTTTT
.	TRBV10-3	TRBJ2-7	.	CAISPNDHSYEQYF	TGTGCCATCAGCCCCAACGACCACTCCTACGAGCAGTACTTC
.	TRBV7-9	TRBJ2-1	TRBD2	CASSLTGGHNEQFF	TGTGCCAGCAGCCTCACGGGGGGGCACAATGAGCAGTTCTTC
.	TRBV5-1	TRBJ2-7	.	CASSLPLTGIYEQYF	TGCGCCAGCAGCTTGCCCTTAACAGGGATCTACGAGCAGTACTTC
.	TRBV9	TRBJ2-5	TRBD2	CASGSPGIAGGQERRETQYF	TGTGCCAGCGGGTCTCCCGGGATAGCGGGGGGGCAGGAACGGCGAGAGACCCAGTACTTC
.	TRBV6-5	TRBJ2-1	TRBD1	CASSYQGTDLYNEQFF	TGTGCCAGCAGTTACCAAGGGACAGATCTATACAATGAGCAGTTCTTC
.	TRBV30	TRBJ1-6	TRBD1	CAWDRGKASPLHF	TGTGCCTGGGACAGGGGGAAGGCCTCACCCCTCCACTTT
.	TRBV6-1	TRBJ1-2	.	CASSEDRVDLIYGYTF	TGTGCCAGCAGTGAAGATCGGGTGGATTTGATCTATGGCTACACCTTC
.	TRBV25-1	TRBJ2-5	TRBD2	CASSGGETQYF	TGTGCCAGCAGCGGGGGGGAGACCCAGTACTTC
.	TRBV9	TRBJ2-5	TRBD2	CASSEMLAGSKETQYF	TGTGCCAGCAGCGAAATGCTAGCGGGATCGAAAGAGACCCAGTACTTC
.	TRBV30	TRBJ2-1	.	CAWALAYNEQFF	TGTGCCTGGGCACTAGCTTACAATGAGCAGTTCTTC
.	TRBV7-3	TRBJ2-5	TRBD2	CASSAEASGETQYF	TGTGCCAGCAGCGCGGAGGCTAGCGGGGAGACCCAGTACTTC
.	TRBV5-6	TRBJ1-3	.	CASSLGGIGNTIYF	TGTGCCAGCAGCTTAGGTGGTATTGGAAACACCATATATTTT
few	TRBV6-5	TRBJ1-5	.	CASSYIGGNQPQHF	TGTGCCAGCAGTTACATCGGGGGCAATCAGCCCCAGCATTTT
.	TRBV7-9	TRBJ2-7	TRBD1	CASSQGTGAYEQYF	TGCGCCAGCAGCCAAGGGACAGGGGCCTACGAGCAGTACTTC
.	TRBV4-3	TRBJ2-7	.	CASSQDIGTSGYEQYF	TGCGCCAGCAGCCAAGATATTGGGACCTCAGGCTACGAGCAGTACTTC
few	TRBV6-5	TRBJ2-7	.	CASSYSSADSSYEQYF	TGTGCCAGCAGTTACTCGAGCGCTGACAGCTCCTACGAGCAGTACTTC
.	TRBV9	TRBJ1-1	.	CASSVASGVGTEAFF	TGTGCCAGCAGCGTAGCTTCCGGGGTCGGCACTGAAGCTTTCTTT
.	TRBV28	TRBJ1-2	TRBD1	CASRLGQGGNYGYTF	TGTGCCAGCAGACTCGGACAGGGGGGTAACTATGGCTACACCTTC
.	TRBV29-1	TRBJ2-1	TRBD2	CSIQLAGVYEQFF	TGCAGCATTCAATTGGCGGGAGTGTATGAGCAGTTCTTC
.	TRBV7-2	TRBJ2-3	.	CASSLHPGAWDTQYF	TGTGCCAGCAGCTTACATCCGGGTGCATGGGATACGCAGTATTTT
.	TRBV2	TRBJ2-3	TRBD2	CASSGGRGTQYF	TGTGCCAGCAGTGGGGGGAGGGGAACGCAGTATTTT
.	TRBV13	TRBJ2-3	.	CASGGAEHTQYF	TGTGCCAGCGGGGGGGCCGAACATACGCAGTATTTT
.	TRBV5-1	TRBJ2-7	TRBD2	CASSPGLAEHEQYF	TGCGCCAGCAGTCCGGGACTAGCGGAACATGAGCAGTACTTC
.	TRBV18	TRBJ2-7	.	CASSPGEPYEQYF	TGTGCCAGCTCACCGGGGGAGCCATACGAGCAGTACTTC
.	TRBV7-7	TRBJ1-2	TRBD1	CASSSTPGQGGSNYTF	TGTGCCAGCAGCTCAACCCCCGGACAGGGAGGTTCAAACTACACCTTC
.	TRBV20-1	TRBJ2-1	.	CSAPDSNEQFF	TGCAGTGCCCCTGACAGCAATGAGCAGTTCTTC
.	TRBV5-6	TRBJ2-3	.	CASSMTGDTQYF	TGTGCCAGCAGCATGACAGGAGATACGCAGTATTTT
.	TRBV11-3	TRBJ2-3	.	CASSLAGASTDTQYF	TGTGCCAGCAGCTTGGCGGGGGCAAGCACAGATACGCAGTATTTT
.	TRBV6-4	TRBJ2-1	TRBD2	CASSLLAGENNEQFF	TGTGCCAGCAGTTTACTAGCGGGGGAAAACAATGAGCAGTTCTTC
.	TRBV27	TRBJ2-7	.	CASSFAGSYEQYF	TGTGCCAGCAGTTTTGCCGGATCCTACGAGCAGTACTTC
.	TRBV19	TRBJ2-7	TRBD1	CASNQGVGEQYF	TGTGCCAGTAACCAGGGGGTGGGCGAGCAGTACTTC
.	TRBV30	TRBJ1-3	.	CAWSVTSSGNTIYF	TGTGCCTGGAGTGTGACGAGCTCTGGAAACACCATATATTTT
.	TRBV9	TRBJ2-3	TRBD2	CASSLSGASTDTQYF	TGTGCCAGCAGCCTTAGCGGGGCTAGCACAGATACGCAGTATTTT
.	TRBV5-7	TRBJ1-5	.	CASSDRTQGLGNQPQHF	TGTGCCAGCAGCGACCGGACCCAGGGTTTAGGCAATCAGCCCCAGCATTTT
.	TRBV29-1	TRBJ2-2	.	CSVDVGGSNTGELFF	TGCAGCGTTGATGTGGGGGGATCGAACACCGGGGAGCTGTTTTTT
.	TRBV27	TRBJ1-5	.	CASSSDSHQPQHF	TGTGCCAGCAGTTCGGACAGCCATCAGCCCCAGCATTTT
.	TRBV27	TRBJ2-1	.	CASSIAWGVDYNEQFF	TGTGCCAGCAGTATAGCTTGGGGCGTCGATTACAATGAGCAGTTCTTC
.	TRBV10-3	TRBJ2-1	.	CAISESGSYNEQFF	TGTGCCATCAGTGAGTCGGGCTCCTACAATGAGCAGTTCTTC
.	TRBV27	TRBJ1-2	TRBD1	CASSLLGQDLNYGYTF	TGTGCCAGCAGTTTGCTGGGACAGGACCTTAACTATGGCTACACCTTC
.	TRBV4-3	TRBJ1-1	TRBD1	CASSQGVTGAMTEAFF	TGCGCCAGCAGCCAAGGAGTGACAGGGGCGATGACTGAAGCTTTCTTT
.	TRBV2	TRBJ2-7	TRBD2	CASIKGAGVMYEQYF	TGTGCCAGCATAAAGGGAGCGGGAGTTATGTACGAGCAGTACTTC
.	TRBV11-2	TRBJ1-3	.	CASSGPDSLAAGNTIYF	TGTGCCAGCAGCGGACCAGACAGCCTGGCGGCGGGAAACACCATATATTTT
.	TRBV9	TRBJ1-5	.	CASSDEGNSNQPQHF	TGTGCCAGCAGCGATGAGGGGAATAGCAATCAGCCCCAGCATTTT
.	TRBV7-9	TRBJ1-5	TRBD1	CASSFEGQVQGSNQPQHF	TGTGCCAGCAGCTTCGAAGGACAGGTCCAGGGAAGCAATCAGCCCCAGCATTTT
.	TRBV27	TRBJ2-2	.	CASSPYGGGELFF	TGTGCCAGCAGTCCTTATGGGGGCGGGGAGCTGTTTTTT
.	TRBV5-6	TRBJ2-1	.	CASSLGSSYNEQFF	TGTGCCAGCAGCTTGGGGAGCTCCTACAATGAGCAGTTCTTC